The 3 T cell receptor beta chains listed next were all sequenced from one sample in a study of T-cell memory formation after mild COVID-19. TCRdb itself ran the 5' RACE reads through MiXCR, one entry per CDR3 protein. The profile shows 100,000 to 140,000 distinct CDR3 sequences, roughly an eighth of them singletons. Material for sequencing was PBMCs or a T cell subset sorted from them (not recorded which). These receptors were collected from a man between 18 and 35 years old who had mild COVID-19 (a few samples of this study predate the infection). Cell type and time point are not known.

CDR3 loop: CASSHRDRADSPLHF. The CDR3 bases are TGTGCCAGCAGCCACCGGGACAGAGCTGATTCACCCCTCCACTTT. The V call is TRBV7-9, the J call TRBJ1-6; 7 nucleotides agree with TRBD1. Germline V gene data show CDR1 as SEHNR and CDR2 as FQNEAQ (reference sequence). Trimming at V came to 5 bases and at J to 8 bases, leaving 9 bases not matched to a gene. There are 15 residues in the CDR3.

The rearrangement links TRBV9 to TRBJ2-1; maybe TRBD2 (5 bases). The CDR3 is 15 amino acids. Germline V gives CDR1 SGDLS, CDR2 YYNGEE. Deletions cut 0 bases from V and 4 bases from J, with 11 bases between. The CDR3 DNA reads as TGTGCCAGCAGCGTAGGGAGGCGGTCTTACAATGAGCAGTTCTTC. Amino acid sequence: CASSVGRRSYNEQFF. The whole variable domain, filled in from reference TRBV9 and TRBJ2-1, reads DSGVTQTPKHLITATGQRVTLRCSPRSGDLSVYWYQQSLDQGLQFLIQYYNGEERAKGNILERFSAQQFPDLHSELNLSSLELGDSALYFCASSVGRRSYNEQFFGPGTRLTVL.

This clonotype came up many times. V gene TRBV20-1 combines with J gene TRBJ2-7; possibly TRBD1 for D (6 bases). V gave up 3 bases and J gave up 7 bases, with 19 bases separating them. This CDR3 comprises 14 residues. Germline loops: CDR1 DFQATT, CDR2 SNEGSKA (reference sequence). Here the CDR3 DNA reads TGCAGTGCTAGCGCCCGGGTCGAGGGGGTTGAGCAGTACGTC. Amino acids: CSASARVEGVEQYV.